This entry features one T cell receptor (beta chain) sequence. CDR3 size: 17 residues. Trimming pared 6 bases from V and 3 bases from J, leaving 18 bases between. Germline-derived CDR1 and CDR2 are SNHLY and FYNNEI. This sample is part of a study of T cells after posttransplantation cyclophosphamide. Assay used: immunoSEQ multiplex PCR; TCRdb lists only in-frame clones, some missing. In the table there are around 13,000 clones, about 80% of which are singletons. Sequenced sample: memory CD4+ T cells sorted from PBMCs. The chain recombines TRBV2 with TRBJ1-6; weak D call: TRBD1 (5 bases). This sequence originates from a man aged 50 to 59 in good health, CMV-negative, and a related stem cell transplant donor. CDR3 region: CASRRQLILSYNSPLHF. For the CDR3, the DNA is TGTGCCAGCAGGAGACAGCTTATACTAAGCTATAATTCACCCCTCCACTTT.